Presented here are 21 T cell receptor beta chains from one specimen sequenced in a study of CD8+CD57+ T cells in acquired aplastic anemia. It was patients with CD8+CD57+ cell expansion by flow cytometry who were chosen for sequencing. TCR beta VDJ and CDR3 were profiled, and genomic DNA was the template. In TCRdb, the reads were re-called with MiXCR into one record per CDR3 protein. The sample has 250,000 to 300,000 distinct CDR3 sequences; approximately 58% are singletons. Specimen: sorted CD4+, CD8+, or CD8+CD57+ T cells (not recorded which) from PBMCs. The receptors were sampled from a human donor with aplastic anemia.

The chain combines TRBV2 with TRBJ1-5; unclear D gene. Germline V lookup: CDR1 SNHLY, CDR2 FYNNEI. The ends were cut back, 2 bases at V and 11 bases at J, with 13 bases in the middle. This CDR3 comprises 13 residues. The CDR3 loop is CASSEHNQETQHF. CDR3 sequence (DNA): TGTGCCAGCAGTGAACACAACCAAGAGACCCAGCATTTT. Drawing the rest from reference TRBV2 and TRBJ1-5, the complete variable domain is EPEVTQTPSHQVTQMGQEVILRCVPISNHLYFYWYRQILGQKVEFLVSFYNNEISEKSEIFDDQFSVERPDGSNFTLKIRSTKLEDSAMYFCASSEHNQETQHFGDGTRLSIL.

This clonotype was found a few times. The rearrangement joins TRBV20-1 to TRBJ2-2, with D uncertain. Germline V gene lookup returns CDR1 DFQATT and CDR2 SNEGSKA (reference sequence). The CDR3 runs to 15 residues. The V end lost 2 bases, the J end lost 4 bases, and 14 bases lay between the germline ends. This chain's CDR3 is CSARMANLLTGELFF. The CDR3 coding sequence is TGCAGTGCTAGAATGGCGAACCTTCTCACCGGGGAGCTGTTTTTT.

The chain employs TRBV19 and TRBJ2-6; D uncertain. Trimming shortened V by 3 bases and J by 0 bases, and 9 bases separated the two germline ends. CDR1 and CDR2 from the germline V gene are LNHDA and SQIVND (reference sequence). The CDR3 totals 16 residues. The CDR3 sequence is CASSMAQHSGANVLTF. CDR3 nucleotides: TGTGCCAGTAGTATGGCCCAGCACTCTGGGGCCAACGTCCTGACTTTC. Full variable domain (remainder filled in from reference TRBV19 and TRBJ2-6): DGGITQSPKYLFRKEGQNVTLSCEQNLNHDAMYWYRQDPGQGLRLIYYSQIVNDFQKGDIAEGYSVSREKKESFPLTVTSAQKNPTAFYLCASSMAQHSGANVLTFGAGSRLTVL.

This rearrangement joins TRBV19 to TRBJ1-6, with D uncertain. Trimming left V 6 bases short and J 8 bases short, with 5 bases between. The CDR3 loop spans 11 amino acids. Germline CDR1 reads LNHDA; CDR2 reads SQIVND (reference sequence). CDR3 sequence reads: CASRADSPLHF. CDR3 in DNA: TGTGCCAGTAGGGCCGATTCACCCCTCCACTTT.

The CDR3 sequence is CASGMGGSYEQYF. The CDR3, as DNA: TGCGCCAGCGGGATGGGGGGCTCCTACGAGCAGTACTTC. The chain links TRBV5-1 to TRBJ2-7; TRBD2 is a possible D gene (6 bases). Per germline, CDR1 SGHRS and CDR2 YFSETQ. The CDR3 covers 13 residues. The V end lost 7 bases, the J end lost 0 bases, and 11 bases lay between the germline ends.

Turning to this clonotype: Because the CDR3's place on the DNA is in doubt, the DNA is left out and the CDR3 is given as listed by TCRdb. V gene TRBV29-1 combines with J gene TRBJ2-7; TRBD2 is the table's D call, not checked against the DNA. The CDR3 contains 11 residues when both ends are counted. CDR1 is SQVTM and CDR2 is ANQGSEA in the germline V gene. CDR3 protein: CSVGEGSFTYF.

As to this clonotype: One end of the junction varies from germline; a read error may be responsible. The genes are TRBV9 and TRBJ2-1; the match to TRBD1 covers 8 bases. CDR1 is SGDLS and CDR2 is YYNGEE in the germline V gene. CDR3 length: 16 amino acids. CDR3 residues: CASSPDGTGLCNEQLF. The CDR3 bases are TGTGCCAGCAGCCCTGATGGGACAGGACTCTGCAATGAGCAGCTCTTC.

At least ten counts were recorded for this clonotype. This sequence joins TRBV6-1 and TRBJ2-3; D is undetermined. CDR1 MNHNS and CDR2 SASEGT come from the germline V gene. The CDR3 has 13 amino acids. Between the trimmed V and J ends, which lost 2 bases and 7 bases, there was a span of 10 bases. The CDR3 protein is CASSEIPSNTQYF. In nucleotides, the CDR3 is TGTGCCAGCAGTGAAATCCCCAGCAATACGCAGTATTTT.

This clonotype was seen repeatedly, ten times or more. This chain links TRBV11-2 with TRBJ1-6; 12 bases line up with TRBD1. The length of the CDR3 is 15 residues. CDR1 and CDR2 (germline): SGHAT, FQNNGV. J lost 12 bases, V lost 2 bases, and 5 bases had no gene match. CDR3 sequence reads: CASSLSGQGAIPLHF. In DNA, the CDR3 is TGTGCCAGCAGCTTATCGGGACAGGGGGCTATACCCCTCCACTTT. The full variable domain, rest sourced from reference TRBV11-2 and TRBJ1-6, is EAGVAQSPRYKIIEKRQSVAFWCNPISGHATLYWYQQILGQGPKLLIQFQNNGVVDDSQLPKDRFSAERLKGVDSTLKIQPAKLEDSAVYLCASSLSGQGAIPLHFGNGTRLTVT.

The chain combines TRBV2 with TRBJ1-2, with D hard to call. The CDR3 totals 15 residues. Between the trimmed V and J ends, which lost 0 bases and 1 base, there was a span of 9 bases. Germline V gene sequence: CDR1 SNHLY, CDR2 FYNNEI. This CDR3 is CASSEARPNNYGYTF. The CDR3 DNA sequence: TGTGCCAGCAGTGAAGCTCGGCCTAATAACTATGGCTACACCTTC.

In this sample, this clonotype turned up a few times. This chain links TRBV3-1 with TRBJ2-5; 10 bases map to TRBD1. The junction had 12 bases not matched to a gene; V was cut back by 8 bases and J by 9 bases. In germline, CDR1 is LGHDT, CDR2 YNNKEL (reference sequence). The CDR3 is made up of 14 amino acids. CDR3 coding DNA: TGTGCCAGCTCCGGGACAGGGGTGGGTCAGCCCCAGTACTTC. It specifies CASSGTGVGQPQYF.

The genes are TRBV24-1 and TRBJ2-1; D is unresolved. There are 12 residues in the CDR3. V gave up 5 bases and J gave up 6 bases, with 7 bases separating them. Germline V gives CDR1 KGHDR, CDR2 SFDVKD. The CDR3 bases are TGTGCCACCAGTGGTTGGGGCAATGAGCAGTTCTTC. The encoded protein is CATSGWGNEQFF.

This clonotype has a count of ten or more. The chain combines TRBV7-2 with TRBJ2-1, with 9 bases aligning to TRBD2. This CDR3 contains 15 residues. Unmatched junction bases numbered 8, after V lost 5 bases and J lost 6 bases. The germline gives CDR1 SGHTA, CDR2 FQGNSA. DNA of the CDR3: TGTGCCAGCAGCGCGATGGGACTAGCTGGCAATGAGCAGTTCTTC. Translation: CASSAMGLAGNEQFF. Full variable domain (rest looked up from reference TRBV7-2 and TRBJ2-1): GAGVSQSPSNKVTEKGKDVELRCDPISGHTALYWYRQSLGQGLEFLIYFQGNSAPDKSGLPSDRFSAERTGGSVSTLTIQRTQQEDSAVYLCASSAMGLAGNEQFFGPGTRLTVL.

This clonotype has just a few counts. The chain employs TRBV5-6 and TRBJ1-1; D might be TRBD1 (5 bases). Germline V gives CDR1 SGHDT, CDR2 YYEEEE. Trimming took 2 bases from V and 5 from J, leaving 10 bases between them. This CDR3 comprises 13 residues. CDR3 nucleotides: TGTGCCAGCAGCTTATCAGGGAGGACTGAAGCTTTCTTT. This encodes CASSLSGRTEAFF.

This rearrangement joins TRBV7-9 to TRBJ2-5; D uncertain. Germline V gene sequence: CDR1 SEHNR, CDR2 FQNEAQ (reference sequence). V gave up 7 bases and J gave up 7 bases, with 4 bases separating them. CDR3 size: 9 residues. CDR3 DNA sequence: TGTGCCAGCACAGGGACCCAGTACTTC. The encoded protein is CASTGTQYF.

This clonotype was observed once. The V and J genes are TRBV25-1 and TRBJ2-3, with 14 nucleotides matching TRBD2. The CDR3 sequence is 16 residues long. Germline values: CDR1 MGHDK, CDR2 SYGVNS. After removal of 10 bases from V and 2 bases from J, the junction contained 8 bases not matched to a gene. The CDR3 here is CATRGLAGAPTDTQYF. The CDR3 bases are TGTGCCACCCGGGGACTAGCGGGGGCCCCCACAGATACGCAGTATTTT. Full variable domain (outside the CDR3, taken from reference TRBV25-1 and TRBJ2-3): EADIYQTPRYLVIGTGKKITLECSQTMGHDKMYWYQQDPGMELHLIHYSYGVNSTEKGDLSSESTVSRIRTEHFPLTLESARPSHTSQYLCATRGLAGAPTDTQYFGPGTRLTVL.

V and J are TRBV19 and TRBJ2-4; TRBD1 is a possible D gene (6 bases). The CDR3 contains 15 residues. The V and J ends lost 10 bases and 6 bases respectively, with 22 bases between them. Germline-derived CDR1 and CDR2 are LNHDA and SQIVND (reference sequence). The DNA of the CDR3 is TGTGCCACCGAATACGAGGGGGTGGCGGGAAACATTCAGTACTTC. Translated, it gives CATEYEGVAGNIQYF.

V gene TRBV7-8 combines with J gene TRBJ2-3, with TRBD1 as a possible D gene (6 bases). There are 14 residues in the CDR3. Trimming removed 5 bases at V and 4 bases at J, with 13 bases between. Germline V gene data show CDR1 as SGHVS and CDR2 as FQNEAQ. CDR3 DNA: TGTGCCAGCAGCCTCGATCCAGGGGCAGATACGCAGTATTTT. This translates into CASSLDPGADTQYF.

This clonotype was counted once. Mismatch with germline at one junction end may stem from a read error. The rearrangement uses TRBV10-3 and TRBJ2-7, with D possibly TRBD1 on 6 matching bases. Germline values: CDR1 ENHRY, CDR2 SYGVKD. This CDR3 spans 13 amino acids. In nucleotides, the CDR3 is TGTGCCATCAGTGGGACAGCCTCCTACGGGCAGTACTTC. It translates to CAISGTASYGQYF.

This clonotype has just one count. The V gene is TRBV20-1, the J gene TRBJ2-3, with 8 bases aligning to TRBD2. The CDR3 sequence is 16 residues long. The germline V gene has CDR1 DFQATT and CDR2 SNEGSKA (reference sequence). V lost 0 bases and J lost 0; bases outside the gene matches: 5. CDR3 sequence reads: CSARDRASGSTDTQYF. DNA of the CDR3: TGCAGTGCTAGAGATAGAGCTAGCGGGAGCACAGATACGCAGTATTTT.

The chain joins TRBV7-2 to TRBJ1-6, with D maybe TRBD1 (6 bases). Trimming removed 6 bases at V and 5 bases at J, with 11 bases between. The CDR3 sequence is 14 residues long. CDR1 and CDR2 (germline): SGHTA, FQGNSA. DNA of the CDR3: TGTGCCAGCAGACCGGGGGCCCATAATTCACCCCTCCACTTT. Translating it yields CASRPGAHNSPLHF.